The present T cell receptor beta chain was sequenced within a study of CD8 T cells in Susac syndrome. Study conclusions and caveats: Among people with Susac, CD8+ clonal expansion was greatest in TEMRA cells and active patients.

A remark on this clonotype: Its antigen is as yet unknown.

Germline lookup yields CDR1 PRHDT and CDR2 FYEKMQ (reference sequence). V was pared by 7 bases and J by 5 bases, with 8 bases between. This CDR3 has 12 residues. RNA totalling roughly 0.45 to 1 ug underwent reverse transcription with random hexamers. TCRdb called the immunoSEQ multiplex PCR reads again in MiXCR, with one record for every CDR3 protein. The table lists roughly 150,000 distinct CDR3 sequences, 95% of them singletons. TEMRA cells were FACS-enriched, and CD8+ and CD4+ T cells were isolated negatively. The TCR comes from a human donor with Susac syndrome. The chain joins TRBV13 to TRBJ2-2; D not resolved. The specimen was CD8+ T cells from PBMCs. CDR3 sequence (DNA): TGTGCCAGCACCTCAGGTACCGGGGAGCTGTTTTTT. Translated: CASTSGTGELFF.